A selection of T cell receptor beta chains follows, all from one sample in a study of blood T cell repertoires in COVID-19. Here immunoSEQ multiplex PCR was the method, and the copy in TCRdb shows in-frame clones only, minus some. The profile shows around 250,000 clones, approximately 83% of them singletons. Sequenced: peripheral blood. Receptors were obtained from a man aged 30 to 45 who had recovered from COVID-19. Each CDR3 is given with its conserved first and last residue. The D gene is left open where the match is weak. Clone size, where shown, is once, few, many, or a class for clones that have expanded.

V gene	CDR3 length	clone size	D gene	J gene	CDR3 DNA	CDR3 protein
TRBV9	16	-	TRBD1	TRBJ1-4	TGTGCCAGCAGCTCGACGAGAGGGGGCAGAGGTGAAAAACTGTTTTTT	CASSSTRGGRGEKLFF
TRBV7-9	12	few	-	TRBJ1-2	TGTGCCACCCCCCGCGGTAACTATGGCTACACCTTC	CATPRGNYGYTF
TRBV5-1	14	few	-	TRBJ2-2	TGCGCCAGCATTAGAGATTCGAACACCGGGGAGCTGTTTTTT	CASIRDSNTGELFF
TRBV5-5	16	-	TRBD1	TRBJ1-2	TGTGCCAGCAGCTCACCTTACCGGGACAGAAGAGATGGCTACACCTTC	CASSSPYRDRRDGYTF
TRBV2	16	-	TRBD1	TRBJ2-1	TGTGCCAGCAGTGAGTGGTTTGGGACAGACTACAATGAGCAGTTCTTC	CASSEWFGTDYNEQFF
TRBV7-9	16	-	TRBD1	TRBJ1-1	TGTGCCAGCAGCCGCGGACAGGGGGAATTGAGTACTGAAGCTTTCTTT	CASSRGQGELSTEAFF
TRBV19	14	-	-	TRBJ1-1	TGTGCCAGTAGTACAGGACCGGCGGGGACTGAAGCTTTCTTT	CASSTGPAGTEAFF
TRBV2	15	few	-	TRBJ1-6	TGTGCCAGCAGAGGAGAGAAACATATTAATTCACCCCTCCACTTT	CASRGEKHINSPLHF
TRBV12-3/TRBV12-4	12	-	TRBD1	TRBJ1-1	TGTGCCAGCAGTCCACAGGGGACTGAAGCTTTCTTT	CASSPQGTEAFF
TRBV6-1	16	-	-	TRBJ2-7	TGTGCCAGCAGTGAAGCGGGGGGGCAGTCAAGCTACGAGCAGTACTTC	CASSEAGGQSSYEQYF
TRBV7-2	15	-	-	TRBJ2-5	TGTGCCAGCAGCATGGGGACATACTTTCCAGAGACCCAGTACTTC	CASSMGTYFPETQYF
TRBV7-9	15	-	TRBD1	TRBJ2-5	TGTGCCAGCTGTAGGACAGGCTCCTGCCAAGAGACCCAGTACTTC	CASCRTGSCQETQYF
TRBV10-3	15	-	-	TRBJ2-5	TGTGCCATCAGCCCTGGGGGTCCCAGGGGAGAGACCCAGTACTTC	CAISPGGPRGETQYF
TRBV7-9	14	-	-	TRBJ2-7	TGTGCCAGCAGCTTAGGAGACAGCTCCTACGAGCAGTACTTC	CASSLGDSSYEQYF
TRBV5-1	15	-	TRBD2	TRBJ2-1	TGCGCCAGCAGCTTGGGAGCGGGGGGGCAAATTGAGCAGTTCTTC	CASSLGAGGQIEQFF
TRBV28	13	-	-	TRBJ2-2	TGTGCCAGCAGGGACGGGGGTTCCGGGGAGCTGTTTTTT	CASRDGGSGELFF
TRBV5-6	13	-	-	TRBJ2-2	TGTGCCAGCAGCTTGCCCCCTACCAGGGAGCTGTTTTTT	CASSLPPTRELFF
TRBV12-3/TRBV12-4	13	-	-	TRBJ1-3	TGTGCCAGCAGTTTGGGCAGGGGAAACACCATATATTTT	CASSLGRGNTIYF
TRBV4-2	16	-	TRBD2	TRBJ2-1	TGTGCCAGCAGCCCTCGGACTAGCGGGGGGAGTAATGAGCAGTTCTTC	CASSPRTSGGSNEQFF
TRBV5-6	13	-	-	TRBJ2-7	TGTGCCAGCACCGACCGGCGGGCCTACGAGCAGTACTTC	CASTDRRAYEQYF
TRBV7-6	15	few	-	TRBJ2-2	TGTGCCAGCAGCTCAAATCCAGCGAACACCGGGGAGCTGTTTTTT	CASSSNPANTGELFF
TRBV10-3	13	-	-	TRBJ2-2	TGTGCCAGCGGGTACAGGGATACCGGGGAGCTGTTTTTT	CASGYRDTGELFF
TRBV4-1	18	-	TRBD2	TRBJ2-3	TGCGCCAGCAGCCTCGGGCTAGCGGGGGGGCGGGGCACAGATACGCAGTATTTT	CASSLGLAGGRGTDTQYF
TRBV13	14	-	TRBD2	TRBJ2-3	TGTGCCAGCAGCTCAACTAGCGGACGGGGGACGCAGTATTTT	CASSSTSGRGTQYF
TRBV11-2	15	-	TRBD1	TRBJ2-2	TGTGCCAGCAGCCTGACAGGGGGCGTCGCCGGGGAGCTGTTTTTT	CASSLTGGVAGELFF
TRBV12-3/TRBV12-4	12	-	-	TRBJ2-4	TGTGCCAGCAGTCAAACTGGAAACATTCAGTACTTC	CASSQTGNIQYF
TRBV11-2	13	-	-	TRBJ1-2	TGTGCCAGCAGCTTAGACAGGAACTATGGCTACACCTTC	CASSLDRNYGYTF
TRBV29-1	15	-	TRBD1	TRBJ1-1	TGCAGCGGTAGACGCGGGACAGGGGTTAACACTGAAGCTTTCTTT	CSGRRGTGVNTEAFF
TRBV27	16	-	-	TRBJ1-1	TGTGCCAGCAGTTACCAAGTTGGGAGAGGTAACACTGAAGCTTTCTTT	CASSYQVGRGNTEAFF
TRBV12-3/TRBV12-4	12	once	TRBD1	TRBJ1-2	TGTGCCAGCGGAGTACAGGGGTATGGCTACACCTTC	CASGVQGYGYTF
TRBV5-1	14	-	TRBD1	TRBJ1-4	TGCGCCAGCAGCTCTAGGGGGACAGGTGAAAAACTGTTTTTT	CASSSRGTGEKLFF
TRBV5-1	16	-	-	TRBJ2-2	TGCGCCAGCAGCTTGGTCGGACAGGGAGGGGCCGGGGAGCTGTTTTTT	CASSLVGQGGAGELFF
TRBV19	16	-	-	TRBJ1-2	TGTGCCAGTAGTGCCTTGGGACTGGTTTCTAACTATGGCTACACCTTC	CASSALGLVSNYGYTF
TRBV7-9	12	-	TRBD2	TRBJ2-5	TGTGCCAGCAGCTTAGCTCGCGGGGGGCCCAACTTC	CASSLARGGPNF
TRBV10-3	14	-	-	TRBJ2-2	TGTGCCATCAAACAAACGGGGGACGCCGGGGAGCTGTTTTTT	CAIKQTGDAGELFF
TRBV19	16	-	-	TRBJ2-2	TGTGCCAGTAGTATTTCAGTCAGGGGTGGTAGCGGGGAGCTGTTTTTT	CASSISVRGGSGELFF
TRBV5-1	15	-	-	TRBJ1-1	TGCGCCAGCAGCTTGGTCGCGGGGGCGTACACTGAAGCTTTCTTT	CASSLVAGAYTEAFF
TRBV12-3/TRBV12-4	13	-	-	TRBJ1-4	TGTGCCAGCAGCCAGGGTACGGGTGAAAAACTGTTTTTT	CASSQGTGEKLFF
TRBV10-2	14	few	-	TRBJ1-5	TGCGCCAGCAGTGCCTACCCAGGGGATCAGCCCCAGCATTTT	CASSAYPGDQPQHF
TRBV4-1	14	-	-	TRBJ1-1	TGCGCCAGCAGCCAAGCCCAGGTGGGCACTGAAGCTTTCTTT	CASSQAQVGTEAFF